These 2 T cell receptor beta chains were all obtained from the same sample, sequenced in a study of human T cells and chemical hapten exposure. The template was total RNA from unfractionated whole blood. TCRdb itself ran the 5' RACE reads through MiXCR, one entry per CDR3 protein. The sample has 110,000 or so distinct CDR3 sequences, approximately 19% seen once. Receptor source: a human donor in good health.

This clonotype was seen a handful of times. The rearrangement uses TRBV18 and TRBJ2-7; D is uncertain. This CDR3 region has 14 residues. The germline V gene has CDR1 KGHSH and CDR2 LQKENI. Trimming left V 3 bases short and J 2 bases short, with 11 bases between. This chain's CDR3 is CASSPTGLPYEQYF. The CDR3 bases are TGTGCCAGCTCACCGACGGGCCTGCCCTACGAGCAGTACTTC. The variable domain in full, with the rest retrieved from reference TRBV18 and TRBJ2-7, is NAGVMQNPRHLVRRRGQEARLRCSPMKGHSHVYWYRQLPEEGLKFMVYLQKENIIDESGMPKERFSAEFPKEGPSILRIQQVVRGDSAAYFCASSPTGLPYEQYFGPGTRLTVT.

This chain connects TRBV4-2 to TRBJ2-7; 10 bases are a match to TRBD2. The CDR3 is 14 residues long. Unmatched junction bases numbered 3, after V lost 4 bases and J lost 3 bases. CDR1 and CDR2 (germline): LGHNA, YNFKEQ. CDR3 sequence: CASSRGLAVYEQYF. CDR3 nucleotides: TGTGCCAGCAGCCGCGGACTAGCGGTCTACGAGCAGTACTTC.